The 9 T cell receptor beta chains in this list originate from one sample, sequenced in a study of shared clonotypes between healthy human individuals. Some clones are missing from TCRdb's copy, which holds only in-frame ones; the method was immunoSEQ multiplex PCR. The sample records 100,000 or so clones, about 66% being singletons. Source material: memory CD8+ T cells sorted from blood. The subset here: CD45RO+ cells pooled with CCR7-negative TemRA cells. All receptors derive from a woman in her twenties or thirties in good health.

This clone qualifies as medium-sized. The rearrangement uses TRBV4-2 and TRBJ2-1, with TRBD2 as a possible D gene (5 bases). The germline CDR1 and CDR2 sequences are LGHNA and YNFKEQ. The CDR3 is 17 residues long. Between the trimmed V and J ends, which lost 0 bases and 2 bases, there was a span of 14 bases. CDR3 protein: CASSQDHASSPYNEQFF. In nucleotides, the CDR3 is TGTGCCAGCAGCCAAGATCATGCTAGCAGCCCCTACAATGAGCAGTTCTTC.

V usage is TRBV4-1 and J usage is TRBJ2-4, with D possibly matching TRBD2 (6 bases). The V gene's germline CDR1 is MGHRA and CDR2 YSYEKL. Trimming removed 0 bases at V and 6 bases at J, with 21 bases between. The length of the CDR3 is 18 residues. For the CDR3, the DNA is TGCGCCAGCAGCCAAGACTCGCCGGGGGTACCCTCGGGAAACATTCAGTACTTC. Protein: CASSQDSPGVPSGNIQYF.

The chain carries TRBV4-1 and TRBJ1-2; D gene ambiguous. Trimming cost V 1 base and J 8 bases, with 23 bases left between them. CDR3 length: 17 residues. Germline-derived CDR1 and CDR2 are MGHRA and YSYEKL. CDR3 residues: CASSQVSQAGRRGGYTF. The DNA for the CDR3 is TGCGCCAGCAGCCAAGTTTCTCAGGCAGGTCGTAGAGGCGGCTACACCTTC.

DNA for the CDR3: TGCGCCAGCAGCTCTTTAGCGGGAGGACCCACCTATGAGCAGTTCTTC. Encoded protein: CASSSLAGGPTYEQFF. The V call is TRBV5-1, the J call TRBJ2-1; 10 bases align to TRBD2. The CDR3 sequence is 16 residues long. Germline trimming cut 3 bases from V and 8 bases from J; bases unmatched to any gene: 11. The germline V gene encodes CDR1 SGHRS and CDR2 YFSETQ. The whole variable domain, remainder taken from reference TRBV5-1 and TRBJ2-1, is KAGVTQTPRYLIKTRGQQVTLSCSPISGHRSVSWYQQTPGQGLQFLFEYFSETQRNKGNFPGRFSGRQFSNSRSEMNVSTLELGDSALYLCASSSLAGGPTYEQFFGPGTRLTVL.

This clone was recorded many times. The chain carries TRBV5-1 and TRBJ1-1, with D hard to call. Between the trimmed V and J ends, which lost 0 bases and 1 base, there was a span of 13 bases. CDR3 size: 16 residues. Germline V CDR1 and CDR2: SGHRS, YFSETQ. CDR3 nucleotides: TGCGCCAGCAGCTTGGGTCGTTCCGGAACGAACACTGAAGCTTTCTTT. Protein: CASSLGRSGTNTEAFF.

The genes are TRBV30 and TRBJ1-5; D is perhaps TRBD1 (6 bases). Germline V gene lookup returns CDR1 GTSNPN and CDR2 SVGIG (reference sequence). The CDR3 spans 13 residues. V was shortened by 1 base and J by 10 bases, with 14 bases between the two germline ends. Written as DNA, the CDR3 is TGTGCCTGGAGTGAGACAGGTAGGAGTCCCCAGCATTTT. Its translation is CAWSETGRSPQHF.

The chain carries TRBV6-1 and TRBJ2-7; 9 nucleotides match TRBD1. This CDR3 has 18 amino acids. The germline CDR1 and CDR2 sequences are MNHNS and SASEGT. V lost 3 bases, J lost 2 bases, and 14 bases stayed unmatched. For the CDR3, the DNA is TGTGCCAGCAGTGAGGGGGCCGGGACAGGGCTCAACCCCTACGAGCAGTACTTC. Its translation is CASSEGAGTGLNPYEQYF.

As for this clone: The sample contains more than one DNA sequence encoding this CDR3. CDR3: CASSQGLAETYEQYF. CDR3 in DNA: TGTGCCAGCAGCCAGGGACTAGCGGAGACTTACGAGCAGTACTTC. The chain links TRBV4-2 to TRBJ2-7; 11 bases line up with TRBD2. V gave up 3 bases and J gave up 4 bases; unmatched junction bases: 5. CDR3 length: 15 residues. CDR1 and CDR2 from the germline V gene are LGHNA and YNFKEQ.

This clone qualifies as large. This rearrangement joins TRBV10-1 to TRBJ2-2; D remains unclear. The CDR3 is 13 amino acids. CDR1 is WNHNN, CDR2 SYGVQD, per germline (reference sequence). The germline V and J ends were trimmed by 3 bases and 6 bases, with 8 bases remaining between them. CDR3 sequence (DNA): TGCGCCAGCAGTGAACCGTTGTCCGGGGAGCTGTTTTTT. Its translation is CASSEPLSGELFF.